This is a list of T cell receptor beta chains from one sample in a study of cytomegalovirus exposure and HLA in healthy donors. Profiled with immunoSEQ multiplex PCR; TCRdb holds only in-frame clones, not every one. This sample has 140,000 or so clones, with over 65% found just once. The sequenced material came from PBMCs. The receptors come from a man aged 18 to 35 in good health and CMV-seropositive. Both conserved end residues are part of each CDR3. The D gene is left open where the match is weak. Size values are once, few and many counts, or a class for expanded clones, and some rows have none.

abundance	v_gene	j_gene	d_gene	CDR3aa	CDR3nt
.	TRBV7-8	TRBJ2-1	TRBD2	CASRNSGSSHNEQFF	TGTGCCAGCAGGAATAGCGGGAGTAGTCACAATGAGCAGTTCTTC
.	TRBV6-5	TRBJ1-2	TRBD1	CASSPGQGARRGYTF	TGTGCCAGCAGTCCCGGACAGGGGGCCCGCCGGGGCTACACCTTC
.	TRBV29-1	TRBJ2-7	TRBD1	CSVGGQGPTYEQYF	TGCAGCGTTGGGGGACAGGGTCCCACCTACGAGCAGTACTTC
.	TRBV19	TRBJ2-5	.	CASSTPSRGLETQYF	TGTGCCAGTAGTACCCCCTCCAGGGGTCTGGAGACCCAGTACTTC
.	TRBV2	TRBJ1-5	.	CASSEGRGGQPQHF	TGTGCCAGCAGTGAGGGGCGGGGAGGTCAGCCCCAGCATTTT
.	TRBV6-6	TRBJ2-7	TRBD1	CASRAGQAYEQYF	TGTGCCAGCAGGGCGGGACAGGCCTACGAGCAGTACTTC
.	TRBV5-6	TRBJ2-7	TRBD2	CASSLATSGRTGEQYF	TGTGCCAGCAGCTTGGCGACTAGCGGGAGGACCGGCGAGCAGTACTTC
.	TRBV11-2	TRBJ2-1	TRBD2	CASSLGGGAWDEQFF	TGTGCCAGCAGCTTAGGCGGGGGGGCCTGGGATGAGCAGTTCTTC
.	TRBV21-1	TRBJ2-7	.	CASSHWDRLASYEQYF	TGTGCCAGCAGCCATTGGGACAGGTTAGCATCCTACGAGCAGTACTTC
few	TRBV19	TRBJ1-5	.	CASSIDRAQPQHF	TGTGCCAGTAGTATAGACAGGGCCCAGCCCCAGCATTTT
once	TRBV7-9	TRBJ2-7	TRBD2	CASSLAKRGPGSEQYF	TGTGCCAGCAGCTTAGCGAAGCGGGGGCCGGGGAGCGAGCAGTACTTC
.	TRBV28	TRBJ2-6	.	CASGGLVFSGANVLTF	TGTGCCAGCGGGGGACTTGTTTTCTCTGGGGCCAACGTCCTGACTTTC
few	TRBV11-2	TRBJ1-1	.	CASSQTRTEAFF	TGTGCCAGCAGCCAAACCAGGACTGAAGCTTTCTTT
.	TRBV6-4	TRBJ2-7	.	CASSFGLDRLFSYEQYF	TGTGCCAGCAGCTTCGGACTGGATCGTTTATTCTCCTACGAGCAGTACTTC
once	TRBV6-5	TRBJ2-1	TRBD1	CASSRGQGNEQFF	TGTGCCAGCAGCCGGGGACAGGGCAATGAGCAGTTCTTC
.	TRBV18	TRBJ1-4	.	CASSLRDLTNEKLFF	TGTGCCAGCTCACTAAGAGACTTGACTAATGAAAAACTGTTTTTT
.	TRBV7-2	TRBJ2-7	TRBD1	CASSLGLRTGSYEQYF	TGTGCCAGCAGCTTAGGCCTACGGACAGGCTCCTACGAGCAGTACTTC
few	TRBV7-2	TRBJ2-5	.	CASSRGGEETQYF	TGTGCCAGCAGCCGAGGGGGGGAGGAGACCCAGTACTTC
.	TRBV11-2	TRBJ1-6	TRBD1	CASSPDRVAPLHF	TGTGCCAGCAGCCCGGACAGGGTTGCACCCCTCCACTTT
few	TRBV9	TRBJ1-5	.	CASSVVEGKQPQHF	TGTGCCAGCAGCGTAGTAGAGGGTAAGCAGCCCCAGCATTTT
.	TRBV18	TRBJ1-6	TRBD1	CASSQQGRNSPLHF	TGTGCCAGCTCACAACAGGGGCGTAATTCACCCCTCCACTTT
.	TRBV6-6	TRBJ1-5	.	CASRTSVNNQPQHF	TGTGCCAGTCGAACCTCGGTCAACAATCAGCCCCAGCATTTT
.	TRBV11-1	TRBJ2-3	TRBD1	CASSLEDRGYYTDTQYF	TGTGCCAGCAGCTTAGAGGACAGGGGGTATTACACAGATACGCAGTATTTT
.	TRBV19	TRBJ2-3	TRBD2	CASSIQRGAKDTQYF	TGTGCCAGTAGTATACAGCGGGGGGCAAAAGATACGCAGTATTTT
.	TRBV19	TRBJ1-4	.	CASSIARNEKLFF	TGTGCCAGTAGTATAGCCCGGAATGAAAAACTGTTTTTT
.	TRBV2	TRBJ1-6	.	CASSGVRGVDSPLHF	TGTGCCAGCAGTGGCGTCAGGGGAGTCGATTCACCCCTCCACTTT
.	TRBV7-9	TRBJ1-4	.	CASSLVRRSGNWEKLFF	TGTGCCAGCAGCTTAGTTCGTAGGTCGGGGAACTGGGAAAAACTGTTTTTT
.	TRBV27	TRBJ2-1	TRBD2	CASSPGLAGNDEQFF	TGTGCCAGCAGTCCAGGACTAGCGGGCAACGATGAGCAGTTCTTC
.	TRBV5-1	TRBJ2-1	.	CASSPGLHNEQFF	TGCGCCAGCAGCCCCGGACTCCACAATGAGCAGTTCTTC
once	TRBV4-1	TRBJ2-5	.	CASSHKSRGAGRQETQYF	TGCGCCAGCAGCCATAAATCCCGGGGGGCAGGGCGGCAAGAGACCCAGTACTTC
.	TRBV6-6	TRBJ1-2	.	CASSRTEYGYTF	TGTGCCAGCAGTCGGACAGAATATGGCTACACCTTC
.	TRBV9	TRBJ2-7	.	CASSSGTRGTSEQYF	TGTGCCAGCAGCTCCGGGACACGCGGAACCAGCGAGCAGTACTTC